Shown below are 28 T cell receptor beta chains from a single sample sequenced in a study of technical replicates of blood from a few donors. Only in-frame clones appear in the TCRdb table, and some are missing; sequencing was by immunoSEQ multiplex PCR. The table has tens of thousands of clones, 95% seen once. Sample: T cells isolated from PBMCs. These receptors all stem from a human donor in good health.

This chain uses TRBV25-1 with TRBJ1-6; D remains ambiguous. The V end lost 1 base, the J end lost 6 bases, and 10 bases lay between the germline ends. CDR1 MGHDK and CDR2 SYGVNS come from the germline V gene. CDR3 length equals 15 residues. The CDR3 loop reads CASSESVQLNSPLHF. The CDR3 coding sequence is TGTGCCAGCAGTGAATCGGTACAGCTTAATTCACCCCTCCACTTT.

CDR3 region: CASSLQGTQYF. Here the CDR3 DNA reads TGTGCCAGCAGTCTCCAGGGGACCCAGTACTTC. The chain is built from TRBV28 and TRBJ2-5, with D tentatively TRBD1 (5 bases). Germline V gene lookup returns CDR1 MDHEN and CDR2 SYDVKM. This CDR3 has 11 residues. Trimming took off 5 bases at V and 7 bases at J, with 8 bases between the two ends.

This clone came up once. The chain has TRBV9 and TRBJ2-2; maybe TRBD1 (6 bases). Germline CDR1 SGDLS, CDR2 YYNGEE. This CDR3 is built from 15 residues. Trimming removed 4 bases at V and 3 bases at J, with 13 bases between. The DNA for the CDR3 is TGTGCCAGCAGCCCCAGGGGCAGACACACCGGGGAGCTGTTTTTT. This gives the protein CASSPRGRHTGELFF. The full variable domain, its missing parts supplied by reference TRBV9 and TRBJ2-2, is DSGVTQTPKHLITATGQRVTLRCSPRSGDLSVYWYQQSLDQGLQFLIQYYNGEERAKGNILERFSAQQFPDLHSELNLSSLELGDSALYFCASSPRGRHTGELFFGEGSRLTVL.

The rearrangement uses TRBV6-5 and TRBJ2-7; 7 bases match TRBD1. Trimming took 0 bases from V and 3 from J; bases not matched to a gene: 5. The CDR3 is 15 amino acids. Germline lookup yields CDR1 MNHEY and CDR2 SVGAGI. The CDR3 DNA reads TGTGCCAGCAGTTACTCTCTGACAGGGAACTACGAGCAGTACTTC. Protein: CASSYSLTGNYEQYF.

The genes are TRBV7-9 and TRBJ1-2; no firm D call. CDR1 is SEHNR, CDR2 FQNEAQ, per germline (reference sequence). This CDR3 spans 15 amino acids. Trimming pared 7 bases from V and 0 bases from J, leaving 15 bases between. As DNA, the CDR3 is TGTGCCAGCACCTCTTTTACTGTCCCTAACTATGGCTACACCTTC. Translated, it gives CASTSFTVPNYGYTF.

The J gene is TRBJ1-2, the V gene TRBV6-5; D gene ambiguous. The CDR3 covers 14 residues. CDR1 and CDR2 from the germline V gene are MNHEY and SVGAGI. V was pared by 6 bases and J by 2 bases, with 13 bases between. The CDR3, as DNA: TGTGCCAGCAGGGAACCAACAGTCAACTATGGCTACACCTTC. As protein: CASREPTVNYGYTF.

The rearrangement links TRBV11-2 to TRBJ2-1, with 8 nucleotides matching TRBD2. With V trimmed by 1 base and J by 8 bases, 4 bases remained unmatched. CDR3 length equals 14 residues. The germline V gene encodes CDR1 SGHAT and CDR2 FQNNGV. The DNA for the CDR3 is TGTGCCAGCAGCTTAGGGACTAGCTGGGATGAGCAGTTCTTC. It codes for CASSLGTSWDEQFF.

The J gene is TRBJ2-3, the V gene TRBV4-1; 9 bases are a match to TRBD2. With V trimmed by 4 bases and J by 2 bases, 7 bases remained unmatched. The CDR3 has 16 amino acids. Germline loops: CDR1 MGHRA, CDR2 YSYEKL. The CDR3 protein is CASSRGGRAPTDTQYF. CDR3 nucleotide sequence: TGCGCCAGCAGCCGAGGCGGGAGGGCCCCCACAGATACGCAGTATTTT.

The chain links TRBV27 to TRBJ2-7; possibly TRBD1 for D (5 bases). Germline loops: CDR1 MNHEY, CDR2 SMNVEV (reference sequence). The CDR3 spans 13 residues. Trimming stripped 5 bases from V and 2 bases from J, with 10 bases between. The CDR3 nucleotides read TGTGCCAGCAGTGGGGCTTCCGCCTACGAGCAGTACTTC. It is translated as CASSGASAYEQYF.

The V call is TRBV11-3, the J call TRBJ2-7, with unresolved D. The CDR3 is 15 amino acids. V gave up 1 base and J gave up 3 bases, with 13 bases separating them. Germline V gene lookup returns CDR1 SGHNT and CDR2 YENEEA. Here the CDR3 DNA reads TGTGCCAGCAGCTTAGCAGGTGGGCAGGTCTACGAGCAGTACTTC. Its protein is CASSLAGGQVYEQYF.

This sequence joins TRBV29-1 and TRBJ1-5; unclear D gene. Germline V lookup: CDR1 SQVTM, CDR2 ANQGSEA. Trimming left V 4 bases short and J 0 bases short, with 4 bases between. The CDR3 contains 12 residues. In DNA form, the CDR3 reads TGCAGCGTTGGAGGTAGCAATCAGCCCCAGCATTTT. As protein: CSVGGSNQPQHF.

The V and J genes are TRBV5-1 and TRBJ2-1; 10 positions match TRBD2. CDR1 and CDR2 from the germline V gene are SGHRS and YFSETQ. V trimming: 0 bases; J trimming: 4 bases; junction bases outside the gene matches: 10. This CDR3 region has 18 residues. The CDR3 spells CASSLVGLAGDRYNEQFF. CDR3 nucleotides: TGCGCCAGCAGCTTGGTTGGGCTAGCGGGAGACCGTTACAATGAGCAGTTCTTC.

This sequence joins TRBV27 and TRBJ2-1; 8 bases align to TRBD2. Germline V CDR1 and CDR2: MNHEY, SMNVEV (reference sequence). Losses at the gene ends were 7 bases for V and 7 bases for J; bases not matched to a gene: 12. This CDR3 has 15 residues. CDR3 region: CASNTAGDGTNEQFF. As DNA, the CDR3 is TGTGCCAGCAATACAGCGGGAGATGGGACAAATGAGCAGTTCTTC.

The rearrangement uses TRBV30 and TRBJ2-7, with 12 bases aligning to TRBD2. Per the germline V gene, CDR1 is GTSNPN and CDR2 is SVGIG (reference sequence). V dropped 8 bases and J dropped 6; count of bases not matched to a gene: 8. This CDR3 is built from 13 residues. CDR3: CAGFLAGGPEQYF. CDR3 sequence (DNA): TGTGCCGGATTCCTAGCGGGGGGGCCCGAGCAGTACTTC.

This chain connects TRBV27 to TRBJ2-2, with 11 bases lining up with TRBD2. Germline CDR1 MNHEY, CDR2 SMNVEV (reference sequence). Unmatched junction bases numbered 4, after V lost 3 bases and J lost 7 bases. The CDR3 is made up of 15 amino acids. This CDR3 reads CASSFSGTSGGELFF. The DNA of the CDR3 is TGTGCCAGCAGTTTCTCCGGGACTAGCGGCGGGGAGCTGTTTTTT.

The CDR3 nucleotides are TGTGCCAGCAGGGAGGACAGGGGATCCTACGAGCAGTACTTC. This sequence encodes CASREDRGSYEQYF. The rearrangement links TRBV28 to TRBJ2-7; TRBD1 matches at 9 bases. Germline assignment: CDR1 MDHEN and CDR2 SYDVKM. After removal of 6 bases from V and 1 base from J, the junction contained 4 bases not matched to a gene. The CDR3 is made up of 14 amino acids.

V and J are TRBV5-1 and TRBJ2-3; 8 nucleotides line up with TRBD2. This CDR3 is 14 amino acids long. The ends lost 4 bases at V and 2 bases at J; junction bases unmatched: 3. CDR1 SGHRS and CDR2 YFSETQ come from the germline V gene. For the CDR3, the DNA is TGCGCCAGCAGCGGGGGACTAGTCACAGATACGCAGTATTTT. Translating it yields CASSGGLVTDTQYF. Full variable domain (remainder filled in from reference TRBV5-1 and TRBJ2-3): KAGVTQTPRYLIKTRGQQVTLSCSPISGHRSVSWYQQTPGQGLQFLFEYFSETQRNKGNFPGRFSGRQFSNSRSEMNVSTLELGDSALYLCASSGGLVTDTQYFGPGTRLTVL.

CDR3 bases: TGTGCCAGCAGTTTACCCCCTTCGACAGGGAACTCTGGAAACACCATATATTTT. This codes for CASSLPPSTGNSGNTIYF. This rearrangement joins TRBV28 to TRBJ1-3; 7 positions agree with TRBD1. CDR1 and CDR2 (germline): MDHEN, SYDVKM. The CDR3 contains 18 residues. V trimming: 2 bases; J trimming: 0 bases; junction bases outside the gene matches: 10.

The chain links TRBV4-2 to TRBJ1-4; no clear D. This CDR3 is 18 amino acids long. With 4 bases removed from V and 2 bases from J, the gap between germline ends came to 20 bases. Germline CDR1 is LGHNA and CDR2 is YNFKEQ. The CDR3 nucleotides read TGTGCCAGCAGCCGACTTACGAACTCCGGAGCGACTAATGAAAAACTGTTTTTT. Translating it yields CASSRLTNSGATNEKLFF.

The rearrangement uses TRBV18 and TRBJ1-2, with TRBD1 matching over 8 bases. CDR1 is KGHSH, CDR2 LQKENI, per germline. V was pared by 3 bases and J by 6 bases, with 3 bases of the junction left unmatched. CDR3 length: 13 amino acids. CDR3 bases: TGTGCCAGCTCACCCGACAGGGGAAATGGCTACACCTTC. This sequence encodes CASSPDRGNGYTF.

The chain links TRBV7-6 to TRBJ2-7, with 9 bases aligning to TRBD1. CDR3 size: 17 residues. From germline, CDR1 is SGHVS and CDR2 FNYEAQ. Trimming at V came to 4 bases and at J to 2 bases, leaving 12 bases not matched to a gene. This chain's CDR3 is CASSSNPGTGNTYEQYF. The CDR3 region has the DNA TGTGCCAGCAGCTCAAACCCTGGGACAGGGAATACCTACGAGCAGTACTTC. Using reference TRBV7-6 and TRBJ2-7 for the parts outside the CDR3, the full variable domain is GAGVSQSPRYKVTKRGQDVALRCDPISGHVSLYWYRQALGQGPEFLTYFNYEAQQDKSGLPNDRFSAERPEGSISTLTIQRTEQRDSAMYRCASSSNPGTGNTYEQYFGPGTRLTVT.

The chain joins TRBV28 to TRBJ2-7, with D perhaps matching TRBD1 (6 bases). V lost 10 bases and J 6 bases, leaving 22 bases between the germline ends. The germline gives CDR1 MDHEN, CDR2 SYDVKM. CDR3 length equals 14 residues. The CDR3 DNA sequence: TGTGCCACCAAGGGACAATCTTTTGTAGGCGAGCAGTACTTC. This sequence encodes CATKGQSFVGEQYF.

This chain links TRBV5-6 with TRBJ1-2; unclear D gene. Germline CDR1 reads SGHDT; CDR2 reads YYEEEE. The CDR3 is made up of 15 amino acids. The germline V and J ends were trimmed by 0 bases and 4 bases, with 13 bases remaining between them. DNA for the CDR3: TGTGCCAGCAGCTTGGGGTCAGGTGGCCCCTATGGCTACACCTTC. Its protein is CASSLGSGGPYGYTF.

CDR3 sequence: CASSRGQGSDEQYF. The CDR3 DNA sequence: TGCGCCAGCAGCCGGGGACAGGGGAGCGACGAGCAGTACTTC. This chain connects TRBV5-1 to TRBJ2-7, with 10 bases identical to TRBD1. The germline V gene encodes CDR1 SGHRS and CDR2 YFSETQ. The CDR3 contains 14 residues. The junction had 6 bases not matched to a gene; V was cut back by 4 bases and J by 5 bases.

The chain employs TRBV28 and TRBJ2-7; 12 positions agree with TRBD2. Germline CDR1 reads MDHEN; CDR2 reads SYDVKM. V lost 3 bases and J lost 1; bases outside the gene matches: 19. The CDR3 covers 21 residues. The CDR3 nucleotides are TGTGCCAGCAGTTTCACTCTACTAGCGGGAGGTTCCTCTACGACTTCCTACGAGCAGTACTTC. Protein sequence: CASSFTLLAGGSSTTSYEQYF.

The CDR3 sequence is CASSSSGAGGGDEQFF. The DNA of the CDR3 is TGTGCCAGCAGTTCCTCCGGCGCGGGAGGTGGCGATGAGCAGTTCTTC. This chain uses TRBV27 with TRBJ2-1; 8 bases are a match to TRBD2. This CDR3 comprises 16 residues. Germline CDR1 and CDR2: MNHEY and SMNVEV (reference sequence). V shed 4 bases, J shed 8 bases, and the junction held 13 bases outside the gene matches.

The rearrangement joins TRBV28 to TRBJ1-5; D call uncertain. The CDR3 covers 14 residues. V dropped 5 bases and J dropped 5 bases, with 13 bases sitting between them. Germline-derived CDR1 and CDR2 are MDHEN and SYDVKM. The CDR3 nucleotides are TGTGCCAGCAGTCCACCAAACAAAGATCAGCCCCAGCATTTT. Residues: CASSPPNKDQPQHF.

The genes are TRBV7-2 and TRBJ2-2; 13 bases agree with TRBD2. CDR1 is SGHTA and CDR2 is FQGNSA in the germline V gene. The ends lost 3 bases at V and 6 bases at J; junction bases unmatched: 1. This CDR3 is 15 amino acids long. The CDR3 region has the DNA TGTGCCAGCAGCTTCGGACTAGCGGGAGCCGGGGAGCTGTTTTTT. Its translation is CASSFGLAGAGELFF.